These 18 T cell receptor beta chains originate from one sample sequenced in a study of T cells in Graves' hyperthyroidism and ophthalmopathy. Amplified regions were TCR beta CDR3 sequences from RNA transcripts. The TCR CDR3 first-round RT-PCR relied on the HTBI primer set. TCRdb reprocessed the multiplex PCR reads via MiXCR and lists one record per CDR3 protein. The table has about 280,000 distinct CDR3 sequences, less than 30% seen once; the top ten hold approximately 30%. The sequencing sample was made of blood. The receptors were gathered from a man aged 40-50 years with Graves' hyperthyroidism that later progressed to Graves' ophthalmopathy.

J is TRBJ1-2 and V is TRBV19; no definite D call. Trimming removed 4 bases at V and 1 base at J, with 7 bases between. This CDR3 has 13 amino acids. Germline V gene lookup returns CDR1 LNHDA and CDR2 SQIVND (reference sequence). The CDR3 nucleotides are TGTGCCAGTAGTAGGGCCAATAACTATGGCTACACCTTC. It yields the protein CASSRANNYGYTF.

This chain's CDR3 is CASSSRGDGNTEAFF. The CDR3 DNA reads TGTGCCAGCAGCTCCCGGGGGGACGGGAACACTGAAGCTTTCTTT. The chain has TRBV12-3 or TRBV12-4 and TRBJ1-1, with D perhaps matching TRBD1 (5 bases). This CDR3 contains 15 residues. V lost 6 bases to trimming and J lost 1 base, with 15 bases between them.

This clonotype came up many times. V gene TRBV12-3 or TRBV12-4 combines with J gene TRBJ1-1; TRBD1 matches 7 bases. The junction had 10 bases not matched to a gene; V was cut back by 6 bases and J by 6 bases. This CDR3 has 14 residues. CDR3 sequence (DNA): TGTGCCAGCAGCCCCCGACAGGGTTTTTCTGAAGCTTTCTTT. Its protein product is CASSPRQGFSEAFF.

The chain has TRBV25-1 and TRBJ1-1; D is perhaps TRBD1 (6 bases). The CDR3 consists of 14 residues. The ends were cut back, 1 base at V and 1 base at J, with 7 bases in the middle. CDR1 is MGHDK and CDR2 is SYGVNS in the germline V gene. CDR3 region: CASSELDRNTEAFF. The CDR3 nucleotides are TGTGCCAGCAGTGAATTGGACAGGAACACTGAAGCTTTCTTT. The full variable domain, rest sourced from reference TRBV25-1 and TRBJ1-1, is EADIYQTPRYLVIGTGKKITLECSQTMGHDKMYWYQQDPGMELHLIHYSYGVNSTEKGDLSSESTVSRIRTEHFPLTLESARPSHTSQYLCASSELDRNTEAFFGQGTRLTVV.

This clonotype was picked up many times. The J gene is TRBJ2-2, the V gene TRBV19, with 8 bases that match TRBD1. The CDR3 spans 14 residues. Germline CDR1 is LNHDA and CDR2 is SQIVND (reference sequence). J lost 9 bases, V lost 9 bases, and 12 bases had no gene match. CDR3 sequence reads: CASTGQGRIRELFF. CDR3 DNA sequence: TGTGCCAGCACAGGACAGGGTCGGATTCGGGAGCTGTTTTTT.

Many counts were recorded for this clonotype. V is TRBV2 and J is TRBJ2-5; TRBD2 aligns across 9 bases. The trim removed 6 bases at V and 4 bases at J, leaving 9 bases unmatched. CDR3 length: 15 amino acids. CDR1 SNHLY and CDR2 FYNNEI come from the germline V gene. The CDR3 loop is CASSGASGMTETQYF. The CDR3 DNA reads as TGTGCCAGCAGCGGGGCTAGCGGGATGACAGAGACCCAGTACTTC. The entire variable domain, with the rest obtained from reference TRBV2 and TRBJ2-5, is as follows: EPEVTQTPSHQVTQMGQEVILRCVPISNHLYFYWYRQILGQKVEFLVSFYNNEISEKSEIFDDQFSVERPDGSNFTLKIRSTKLEDSAMYFCASSGASGMTETQYFGPGTRLLVL.

The sample holds many counts of this clonotype. The DNA for the CDR3 is TGTGCCAGCAGTCAGGCAGGGAGGGAGACCCAGTACTTC. Protein: CASSQAGRETQYF. This sequence joins TRBV11-2 and TRBJ2-5, with a tentative D call TRBD2 (6 bases). The CDR3 sequence is 13 residues long. Germline V gene data show CDR1 as SGHAT and CDR2 as FQNNGV. V was trimmed by 6 bases and J by 5 bases, leaving 13 bases between them.

This clonotype was observed at least ten times. V gene TRBV6-1 combines with J gene TRBJ2-7, with 8 bases fitting TRBD1. J lost 1 base, V lost 6 bases, and 8 bases had no gene match. The CDR3 has 15 residues. Looked up from germline, CDR1 is MNHNS and CDR2 is SASEGT. The CDR3, as DNA: TGTGCCAGCAGCAATACCGGGACAGGATCCTACGAGCAGTACTTC. Residues: CASSNTGTGSYEQYF.

This clonotype has at least ten counts. J is TRBJ2-7 and V is TRBV11-2; 12 bases align to TRBD2. Germline V gene lookup returns CDR1 SGHAT and CDR2 FQNNGV. The V segment lost 5 bases and the J segment 1 base; nucleotides outside the gene matches: 3. This CDR3 comprises 15 residues. The CDR3 DNA reads TGTGCCAGCAGCCCAACTAGCGGGAGGTCCTACGAGCAGTACTTC. Its translation is CASSPTSGRSYEQYF.

V and J are TRBV7-9 and TRBJ1-1; D is unresolved. The V gene's germline CDR1 is SEHNR and CDR2 FQNEAQ (reference sequence). Trimming stripped 5 bases from V and 0 bases from J, with 13 bases between. The CDR3 contains 15 residues. The CDR3 region has the DNA TGTGCCAGCAGCGGATGGAGCAGCATGAACACTGAAGCTTTCTTT. Protein: CASSGWSSMNTEAFF.

The chain joins TRBV5-1 to TRBJ2-7, with 7 nucleotides matching TRBD1. This CDR3 spans 16 amino acids. Trimming cost V 4 bases and J 5 bases; bases outside gene matches: 15. Per the germline V gene, CDR1 is SGHRS and CDR2 is YFSETQ. The CDR3 loop reads CASSPPARGGMDEQYF. The CDR3 DNA sequence: TGCGCCAGCAGCCCCCCCGCCCGAGGGGGCATGGACGAGCAGTACTTC.

This clonotype was found many times. This chain links TRBV5-1 with TRBJ2-5; D may be TRBD2 (5 bases). The V end lost 0 bases, the J end lost 2 bases, and 17 bases lay between the germline ends. Germline values: CDR1 SGHRS, CDR2 YFSETQ. The CDR3 contains 17 residues. CDR3 DNA: TGCGCCAGCAGCTTGGTAGTTTTCGGGGAAAGTCAAGAGACCCAGTACTTC. Translated, it gives CASSLVVFGESQETQYF.

This clonotype was seen ten or more times. The chain carries TRBV9 and TRBJ1-3; maybe TRBD1 (6 bases). This CDR3 spans 16 amino acids. Trimming took 4 bases from V and 0 from J, leaving 14 bases between them. Germline V gene sequence: CDR1 SGDLS, CDR2 YYNGEE. The CDR3 DNA reads as TGTGCCAGCAGCTCGACCACAGGGAGCTCTGGAAACACCATATATTTT. Residues: CASSSTTGSSGNTIYF.

This clonotype was detected ten times or more. The chain links TRBV7-6 to TRBJ1-2; 8 nucleotides match TRBD1. CDR3 size: 12 residues. The V gene's germline CDR1 is SGHVS and CDR2 FNYEAQ. Trimming at V came to 5 bases and at J to 8 bases, leaving 4 bases not matched to a gene. The CDR3 here is CASSKGQGGYTF. The CDR3 nucleotides are TGTGCCAGCAGCAAAGGACAGGGCGGCTACACCTTC.

Ten or more counts support this clonotype. The genes are TRBV10-3 and TRBJ2-7; 10 bases are a match to TRBD1. V shed 5 bases, J shed 5 bases, and the junction held 6 bases outside the gene matches. From germline, CDR1 is ENHRY and CDR2 SYGVKD. The CDR3 has 14 amino acids. The CDR3 is CAISPRQGANEQYF. The CDR3 region has the DNA TGTGCCATCAGTCCGAGACAGGGGGCCAACGAGCAGTACTTC.

Many counts were recorded for this clonotype. The junction shows a germline mismatch at one end, possibly a read error. The V and J genes are TRBV10-3 and TRBJ2-2, with TRBD2 matching 13 bases. CDR3 size: 18 residues. Germline CDR1 ENHRY, CDR2 SYGVKD. CDR3 loop: CAISESGLAGVGTGELFF. CDR3 DNA sequence: TGTGCCATCAGCGAGTCTGGACTAGCGGGAGTCGGAACCGGGGAGCTGTTTTTT.

The rearrangement uses TRBV27 and TRBJ1-2, with D hard to call. Germline V lookup: CDR1 MNHEY, CDR2 SMNVEV (reference sequence). This CDR3 has 15 residues. V shed 0 bases and J shed 4 bases, with 12 bases lying between them. The CDR3 is CASSLSRARGYGYTF. The CDR3, as DNA: TGTGCCAGCAGTTTATCTCGGGCACGGGGCTATGGCTACACCTTC.

This clonotype was detected many times. The chain recombines TRBV25-1 with TRBJ2-7; no firm D call. V shed 5 bases and J shed 3 bases, with 17 bases lying between them. The CDR3 totals 15 residues. From germline, CDR1 is MGHDK and CDR2 SYGVNS. The CDR3 loop reads CASSPPSGLGYEQYF. The CDR3 DNA reads TGTGCCAGCAGTCCTCCTAGTGGGTTGGGCTACGAGCAGTACTTC.